Only a few counts were recorded for the clone carrying this T cell receptor beta chain. Its cognate antigen is unknown. TCR alpha and TCR beta cDNA libraries with sample barcodes and UMIs came from 5'RACE using constant-segment primers. TCRdb itself ran the 5' RACE reads through MiXCR, one entry per CDR3 protein. The sample lists hundreds of thousands of distinct CDR3 sequences; roughly 18% were seen once. This CDR3 contains 16 residues. The germline CDR1 and CDR2 sequences are SGHVS and FQNEAQ. V was cut by 3 bases and J by 1 base, with 15 bases left in between. These data are taken from a study of T-cell memory formation after mild COVID-19. As for the study in general: Most TCR clusters belonged to a single donor. General study points: Pre-infection memory showed some responding clones, and this suggested that cross-reactive memory joined. CD4+ clones that contracted lay mainly in CM and EM; CD8+ ones lay in EMRA.

Sequencing input: PBMCs or a T cell subset sorted from them (not recorded which). The chain joins TRBV7-8 to TRBJ1-1, with D possibly matching TRBD1 (6 bases). This receptor was taken from an adult woman who had mild COVID-19 (a few samples of this study predate the infection). Cell type and time point are not known. CDR3 in amino acids: CASSFPGRGANTEAFF. Written as DNA, the CDR3 is TGTGCCAGCAGCTTTCCAGGGAGGGGGGCGAACACTGAAGCTTTCTTT.